This note documents a single TCR beta chain sequence. Its antigen is unknown. V was pared by 2 bases and J by 7 bases, with 2 bases of the junction left unmatched. CDR3 size: 13 residues. Germline V gene data show CDR1 as SGHTA and CDR2 as FQGNSA. This specimen comes from a study of cytomegalovirus exposure and HLA in healthy donors. Study findings and constraints: More clonal expansion characterized HLA-associated TCR beta chains than equally common others in a later analysis. Cytomegalovirus status was reportedly diagnosed by the classifier with high specificity and sensitivity.

PCR was performed using 60 Vbeta and 13 Jbeta primers. Using immunoSEQ multiplex PCR, the repertoire was profiled, and TCRdb retains in-frame clones only, with some absent. The sample lists roughly 140,000 clones, roughly 64% occurring once. The chain couples TRBV7-2 to TRBJ1-5; 7 bases agree with TRBD1. This clonotype originated in a woman aged 25 to 45 in good health and CMV-seropositive. The specimen was PBMCs. CDR3 DNA: TGTGCCAGCAGCTTACGACAGGGACAGCCCCAGCATTTT. It yields the protein CASSLRQGQPQHF.